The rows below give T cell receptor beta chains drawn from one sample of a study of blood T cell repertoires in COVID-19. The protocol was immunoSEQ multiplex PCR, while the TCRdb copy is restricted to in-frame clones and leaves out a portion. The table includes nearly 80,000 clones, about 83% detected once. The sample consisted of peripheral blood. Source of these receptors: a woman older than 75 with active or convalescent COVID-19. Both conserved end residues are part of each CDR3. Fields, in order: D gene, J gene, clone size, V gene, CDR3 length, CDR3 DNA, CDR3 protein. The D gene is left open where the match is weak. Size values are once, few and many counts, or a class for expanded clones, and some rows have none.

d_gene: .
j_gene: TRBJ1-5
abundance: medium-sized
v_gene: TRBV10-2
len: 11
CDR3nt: TGCGCCAGCAGTGAGGCTATGATCCAGCATTTT
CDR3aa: CASSEAMIQHF

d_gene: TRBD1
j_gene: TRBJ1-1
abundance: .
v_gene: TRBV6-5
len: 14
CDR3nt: TGTGCCAGCAGTTACTCTTGGACAGGGGGTGAAGCTTTCTTT
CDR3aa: CASSYSWTGGEAFF

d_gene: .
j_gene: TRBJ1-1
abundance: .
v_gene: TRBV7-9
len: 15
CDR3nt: TGTGCCAGCAGCTTACAGGCGAAGCCGTCCCTGGAAGCTTTCTTT
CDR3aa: CASSLQAKPSLEAFF

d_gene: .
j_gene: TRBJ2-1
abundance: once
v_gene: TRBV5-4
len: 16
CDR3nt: TGTGCCAGCAGCAAAAAACAAGCGGGACAAGACAATGAGCAGTTCTTC
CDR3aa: CASSKKQAGQDNEQFF

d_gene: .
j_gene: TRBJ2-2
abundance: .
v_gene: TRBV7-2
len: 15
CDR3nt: TGTGCCAGCAGCTTAGTGGCCAGAAACACCGGGGAGCTGTTTTTT
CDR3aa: CASSLVARNTGELFF

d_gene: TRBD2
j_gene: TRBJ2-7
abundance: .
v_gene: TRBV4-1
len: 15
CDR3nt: TGCGCCAGCAGCCAAGTTCGACTAGCGGGACTTGCGCAGTACTTC
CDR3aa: CASSQVRLAGLAQYF

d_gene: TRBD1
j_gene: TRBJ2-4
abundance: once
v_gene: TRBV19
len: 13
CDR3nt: TGTGCCAGTGGCGACAGGGGCCAAAACATTCAGTACTTC
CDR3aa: CASGDRGQNIQYF

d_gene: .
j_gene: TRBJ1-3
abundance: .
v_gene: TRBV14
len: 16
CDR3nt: TGTGCCAGCAGCCGAATGGACTGGGACTCTGGAAACACCATATATTTT
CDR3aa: CASSRMDWDSGNTIYF

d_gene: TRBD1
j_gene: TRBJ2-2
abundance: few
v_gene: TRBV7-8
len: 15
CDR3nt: TGTGCCAGCAGCCACTGGACAGGGACCACCGGGGAGCTGTTTTTT
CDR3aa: CASSHWTGTTGELFF

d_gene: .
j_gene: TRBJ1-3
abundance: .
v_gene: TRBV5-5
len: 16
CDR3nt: TGTGCCAGCAGCTTGGATGGGAGCATCTCTGGAAACACCATATATTTT
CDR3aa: CASSLDGSISGNTIYF

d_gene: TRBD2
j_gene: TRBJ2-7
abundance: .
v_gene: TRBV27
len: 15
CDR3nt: TGTGCCAGCAGCCGTCTAGCGGGGGCCTCCTACGAGCAGTACTTC
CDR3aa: CASSRLAGASYEQYF

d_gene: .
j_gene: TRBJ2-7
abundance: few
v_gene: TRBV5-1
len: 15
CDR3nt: TGCGCCAGCAGCCCCAACCCCTCGGGTTCTTACGAGCAGTACTTC
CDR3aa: CASSPNPSGSYEQYF

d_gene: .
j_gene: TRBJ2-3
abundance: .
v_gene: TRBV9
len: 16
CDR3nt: TGTGCCAGCAGCGCTCAGGGGCGCAGGGGCACAGATACGCAGTATTTT
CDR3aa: CASSAQGRRGTDTQYF

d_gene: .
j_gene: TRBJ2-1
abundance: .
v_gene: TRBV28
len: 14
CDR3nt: TGTGCCAGCAGTTTATGGGGCACGCCCAATGAGCAGTTCTTC
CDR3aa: CASSLWGTPNEQFF

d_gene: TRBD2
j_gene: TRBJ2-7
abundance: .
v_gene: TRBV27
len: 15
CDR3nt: TGTGCCAGCAGTCTCTTTAGCGGGATCCGTGGCGAGCAGTACTTC
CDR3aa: CASSLFSGIRGEQYF

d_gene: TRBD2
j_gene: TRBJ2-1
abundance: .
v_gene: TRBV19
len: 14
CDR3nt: TGTGCCAGCCAGCGGACTAGCGGTTACAATGAGCAGTTCTTC
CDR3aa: CASQRTSGYNEQFF